These T cell receptor beta chains were read from a single sample in a study of CD8 T cells in ankylosing spondylitis. TCRdb re-called the 5' RACE reads through MiXCR, storing one row per CDR3 protein. Of some 840,000 distinct CDR3 sequences listed, roughly 10% are singletons. The sequenced sample consisted of blood, either unsorted or a sorted T cell fraction (not recorded which). Source of these receptors: a male donor with ankylosing spondylitis. Each CDR3 is given with its conserved first and last residue. D genes are given only for firm matches. The size of a clone is reported for some rows only, either as once, few or many, or as a class for expanded clones.

v_call: TRBV3-1; clone_size: few; d_call: NA; j_call: TRBJ1-4; cdr3_aa: CASSHRTAGEKLFF; cdr3_nt: TGTGCCAGCAGCCACCGGACAGCGGGGGAAAAACTGTTTTTT
v_call: TRBV12-3/TRBV12-4; clone_size: NA; d_call: NA; j_call: TRBJ2-7; cdr3_aa: CASSFGPPAGYEQYF; cdr3_nt: TGTGCCAGCAGTTTCGGACCACCAGCCGGTTACGAGCAGTACTTC
v_call: TRBV10-3; clone_size: few; d_call: NA; j_call: TRBJ1-5; cdr3_aa: CATSRTGNSNQPQHF; cdr3_nt: TGTGCCACTTCTAGGACTGGAAATAGCAATCAGCCCCAGCATTTT
v_call: TRBV12-3/TRBV12-4; clone_size: NA; d_call: NA; j_call: TRBJ2-2; cdr3_aa: CASTYTTGTGELFF; cdr3_nt: TGTGCCAGCACCTATACAACAGGAACCGGGGAGCTGTTTTTT
v_call: TRBV7-9; clone_size: NA; d_call: NA; j_call: TRBJ2-3; cdr3_aa: CASSGSGGDTQYF; cdr3_nt: TGTGCCAGCAGCGGGTCGGGCGGGGATACGCAGTATTTT
v_call: TRBV7-2; clone_size: NA; d_call: NA; j_call: TRBJ2-7; cdr3_aa: CASSLAAGGAEQYF; cdr3_nt: TGTGCCAGCAGCTTAGCTGCGGGTGGGGCCGAGCAGTACTTC
v_call: TRBV7-2; clone_size: NA; d_call: TRBD1; j_call: TRBJ1-2; cdr3_aa: CASSIRQGSFYGYTF; cdr3_nt: TGTGCCAGCAGCATAAGACAGGGGAGCTTCTATGGCTACACCTTC
v_call: TRBV10-3; clone_size: NA; d_call: NA; j_call: TRBJ1-1; cdr3_aa: CAISEYATASEAFF; cdr3_nt: TGTGCCATCAGTGAGTACGCGACCGCTTCTGAAGCTTTCTTT
v_call: TRBV20-1; clone_size: many; d_call: NA; j_call: TRBJ1-5; cdr3_aa: CSARSQSNQPQHF; cdr3_nt: TGCAGTGCTAGAAGCCAGAGCAATCAGCCCCAGCATTTT
v_call: TRBV7-7; clone_size: NA; d_call: NA; j_call: TRBJ2-1; cdr3_aa: CASSVDRLNEQFF; cdr3_nt: TGTGCTAGCAGCGTAGACAGGCTGAATGAGCAGTTCTTC
v_call: TRBV18; clone_size: few; d_call: NA; j_call: TRBJ2-2; cdr3_aa: CASSRGLGTGELFF; cdr3_nt: TGTGCCAGCTCACGGGGGCTGGGCACCGGGGAGCTGTTTTTT
v_call: TRBV29-1; clone_size: many; d_call: NA; j_call: TRBJ1-1; cdr3_aa: CSVGVDRNTEAFF; cdr3_nt: TGCAGCGTCGGAGTGGACAGGAACACTGAAGCTTTCTTT
v_call: TRBV5-1; clone_size: NA; d_call: NA; j_call: TRBJ2-7; cdr3_aa: CASSLDTQPYEQYF; cdr3_nt: TGCGCCAGCAGCCTGGACACCCAACCCTACGAGCAGTACTTC
v_call: TRBV7-9; clone_size: few; d_call: NA; j_call: TRBJ2-1; cdr3_aa: CASSLLRAGGEQFF; cdr3_nt: TGTGCCAGCAGCTTATTGCGGGCTGGGGGCGAGCAGTTCTTC
v_call: TRBV11-2; clone_size: NA; d_call: TRBD1; j_call: TRBJ1-2; cdr3_aa: CASSLAFRGRDGYTF; cdr3_nt: TGTGCCAGCAGCTTGGCGTTCAGGGGGCGGGATGGCTACACCTTC